Below are 15 T cell receptor beta chains sequenced from a single sample in a study of cytomegalovirus exposure and HLA in healthy donors. This PCR relied on a set of 60 Vbeta primers and 13 Jbeta primers. Only in-frame clones appear in the TCRdb table, and some are missing; sequencing was by immunoSEQ multiplex PCR. The table shows about 190,000 clones, with almost 80% occurring only once. The sample taken for sequencing was PBMCs. The receptors shown here come from a woman aged 18-29 years in good health and CMV-seronegative.

This clone came up a few times. V and J are TRBV6-1 and TRBJ1-1; D may be TRBD1 (5 bases). Germline CDR1 MNHNS, CDR2 SASEGT. This CDR3 is built from 13 residues. V dropped 10 bases and J dropped 4 bases, with 16 bases sitting between them. CDR3 sequence (DNA): TGTGCCACCCACAGGACACCGACCACTGAAGCTTTCTTT. This encodes CATHRTPTTEAFF.

The chain uses TRBV5-1 and TRBJ1-2; D gene uncertain. The CDR3 covers 14 residues. CDR1 is SGHRS, CDR2 YFSETQ, per germline. Trimming took 0 bases from V and 8 from J, leaving 14 bases between them. The CDR3 spells CASSLVPSSEGYTF. The DNA of the CDR3 is TGCGCCAGCAGCTTGGTGCCGTCCTCGGAGGGCTACACCTTC.

The chain combines TRBV11-2 with TRBJ1-5, with 12 bases lining up with TRBD1. J lost 6 bases, V lost 1 base, and 4 bases had no gene match. Germline loops: CDR1 SGHAT, CDR2 FQNNGV. This CDR3 is built from 16 residues. As DNA, the CDR3 is TGTGCCAGCAGCTTAGGGGGGACAGGGGGCTCTCAGCCCCAGCATTTT. Protein: CASSLGGTGGSQPQHF.

The chain links TRBV6-1 to TRBJ2-7, with D perhaps matching TRBD1 (6 bases). The V end was cut by 3 bases, the J end by 4 bases, with 13 bases between. Germline CDR1 is MNHNS and CDR2 is SASEGT. This CDR3 has 14 amino acids. The CDR3 region has the DNA TGTGCCAGCAGTGAGGGGGCAAGAGGGTACGAGCAGTACTTC. It translates to CASSEGARGYEQYF.

CDR3 sequence (DNA): TGTGCCAGCAGTTATTCCAGTTCCTACGAGCAGTACTTC. Translating it yields CASSYSSSYEQYF. V and J are TRBV6-5 and TRBJ2-7; no clear D. Looked up from germline, CDR1 is MNHEY and CDR2 is SVGAGI. V was cut by 3 bases and J by 1 base, with 7 bases left in between. The CDR3 is 13 residues long.

The rearrangement uses TRBV4-2 and TRBJ2-3; 9 nucleotides line up with TRBD2. Germline CDR1 reads LGHNA; CDR2 reads YNFKEQ. J was trimmed by 2 bases and V by 0 bases; bases with no gene match: 9. The CDR3 length is 18 residues. The CDR3 DNA follows: TGTGCCAGCAGCCAAGATAAAGGGGCTAGCGGGATCACAGATACGCAGTATTTT. Its protein product is CASSQDKGASGITDTQYF.

J is TRBJ2-4 and V is TRBV19; perhaps TRBD2 as D (6 bases). Trimming took 3 bases from V and 11 from J, leaving 17 bases between them. This CDR3 contains 14 residues. Per germline, CDR1 LNHDA and CDR2 SQIVND (reference sequence). CDR3 residues: CASSMAGGILLQYF. The CDR3 bases are TGTGCCAGTAGTATGGCCGGGGGAATTCTCCTTCAGTACTTC.

The chain is built from TRBV19 and TRBJ1-5; TRBD1 might be the D (5 bases). Germline V gene data show CDR1 as LNHDA and CDR2 as SQIVND (reference sequence). V was clipped by 4 bases and J by 6 bases, with 19 bases between them. The CDR3 runs to 16 residues. The CDR3 DNA sequence: TGTGCCAGTAGTACCCTTTGGGGGGGTAGTGGTCAGCCCCAGCATTTT. This gives the protein CASSTLWGGSGQPQHF.

The CDR3 is CSVETGQGKAFF. For the CDR3, the DNA is TGCAGCGTTGAGACAGGACAGGGGAAAGCTTTCTTT. This chain links TRBV29-1 with TRBJ1-1, with 9 bases lining up with TRBD1. The CDR3 spans 12 residues. Per the germline V gene, CDR1 is SQVTM and CDR2 is ANQGSEA. V trimming: 3 bases; J trimming: 9 bases; junction bases outside the gene matches: 5.

This chain connects TRBV10-1 to TRBJ2-5; 9 bases line up with TRBD2. V was pared by 8 bases and J by 5 bases, with 9 bases of the junction left unmatched. CDR3 size: 14 residues. In germline, CDR1 is WNHNN, CDR2 SYGVQD (reference sequence). The CDR3 DNA reads as TGCGCCAGCGGCCCCGGGACTAGCCGGGAGACCCAGTACTTC. This encodes CASGPGTSRETQYF.

This clone appeared many times. The CDR3 reads CASSQTDGGPVGNTIYF. The CDR3 DNA sequence: TGCGCCAGCAGCCAAACGGACGGAGGGCCCGTTGGAAACACCATATATTTT. V usage is TRBV4-1 and J usage is TRBJ1-3, with D unclear. V dropped 2 bases and J dropped 3 bases, with 17 bases sitting between them. The germline V gene has CDR1 MGHRA and CDR2 YSYEKL. CDR3 length: 17 amino acids.

The J gene is TRBJ2-7, the V gene TRBV28, with 11 bases matching TRBD1. J gave up 5 bases and V 8 bases, and 14 bases lay outside the gene matches. Looked up from germline, CDR1 is MDHEN and CDR2 is SYDVKM. CDR3 size: 16 residues. DNA of the CDR3: TGTGCCAGCGGTTCCCTAAGGACAGGGGGCTTCAACGAGCAGTACTTC. This codes for CASGSLRTGGFNEQYF.

This sequence joins TRBV5-6 and TRBJ2-5, with 7 bases aligning to TRBD2. CDR3 size: 15 residues. J was trimmed by 5 bases and V by 7 bases; bases with no gene match: 14. Germline V gene lookup returns CDR1 SGHDT and CDR2 YYEEEE. CDR3 protein: CASSREAGAGETQYF. The CDR3 coding sequence is TGTGCCAGCTCACGGGAGGCGGGAGCGGGGGAGACCCAGTACTTC.

The rearrangement uses TRBV5-4 and TRBJ2-7, with D unclear. Trimming removed 0 bases at V and 3 bases at J, with 10 bases between. From germline, CDR1 is SGHNT and CDR2 YYREEE (reference sequence). The CDR3 is made up of 14 amino acids. The CDR3 loop reads CASSLVGQVYEQYF. CDR3 sequence (DNA): TGTGCCAGCAGCTTGGTGGGTCAGGTCTACGAGCAGTACTTC.

This rearrangement joins TRBV15 to TRBJ2-3; 7 bases map to TRBD1. Germline CDR1 and CDR2: LNHNV and YYDKDF (reference sequence). V trimming: 1 base; J trimming: 1 base; junction bases outside the gene matches: 23. The CDR3 covers 22 residues. CDR3 coding DNA: TGTGCCACCAGCAGAGTTTATACCAGACAGGGACGGAGGTGCCTGTGCACAGATACGCAGTATTTT. Protein: CATSRVYTRQGRRCLCTDTQYF.